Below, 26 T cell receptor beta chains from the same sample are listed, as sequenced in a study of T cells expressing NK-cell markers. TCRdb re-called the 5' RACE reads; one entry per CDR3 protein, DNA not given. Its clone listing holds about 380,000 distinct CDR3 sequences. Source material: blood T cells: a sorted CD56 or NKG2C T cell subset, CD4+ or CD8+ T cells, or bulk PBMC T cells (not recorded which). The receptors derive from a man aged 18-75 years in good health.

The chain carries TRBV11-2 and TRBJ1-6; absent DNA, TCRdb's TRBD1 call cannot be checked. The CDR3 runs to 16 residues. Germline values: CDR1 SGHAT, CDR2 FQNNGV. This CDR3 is CASSPDRAQEGSPLHF.

The CDR3 here is CASSYSWTDSETQYF. This chain joins TRBV6-5 and TRBJ2-5; as DNA is missing, the TRBD1 call by TCRdb cannot be tested. The V gene's germline CDR1 is MNHEY and CDR2 SVGAGI. The CDR3 loop spans 15 amino acids.

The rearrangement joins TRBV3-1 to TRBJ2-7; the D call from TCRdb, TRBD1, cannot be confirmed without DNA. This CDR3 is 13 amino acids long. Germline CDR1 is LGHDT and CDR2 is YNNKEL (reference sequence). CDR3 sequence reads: CASSPARGLPPYF.

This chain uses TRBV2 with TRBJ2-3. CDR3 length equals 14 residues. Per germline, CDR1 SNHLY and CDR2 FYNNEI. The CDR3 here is CASRRQENTDTQYF.

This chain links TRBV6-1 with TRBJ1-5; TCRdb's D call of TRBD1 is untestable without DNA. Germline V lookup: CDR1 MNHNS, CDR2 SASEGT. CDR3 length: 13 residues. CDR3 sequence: CASSGTANQPQHF.

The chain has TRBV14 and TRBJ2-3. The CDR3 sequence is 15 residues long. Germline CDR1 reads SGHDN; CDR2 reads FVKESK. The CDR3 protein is CASSPGRLATDTQYF.

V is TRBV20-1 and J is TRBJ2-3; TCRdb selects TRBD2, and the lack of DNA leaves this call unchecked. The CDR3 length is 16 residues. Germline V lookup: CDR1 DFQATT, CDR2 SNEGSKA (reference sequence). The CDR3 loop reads CSAPVTWTSLTDTQYF.

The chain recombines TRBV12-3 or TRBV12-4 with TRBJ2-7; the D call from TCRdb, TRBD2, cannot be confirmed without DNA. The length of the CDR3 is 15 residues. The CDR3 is CASSFGTSGASEQYF.

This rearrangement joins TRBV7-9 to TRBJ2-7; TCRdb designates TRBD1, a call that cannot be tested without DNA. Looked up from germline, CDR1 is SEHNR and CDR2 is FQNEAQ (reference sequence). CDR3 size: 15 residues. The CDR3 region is CASSRGPGGSHEQYF.

The CDR3 sequence: CASSVGTGAITDTQYF. The gene calls are TRBV2 and TRBJ2-3; TCRdb lists TRBD1, though no DNA is available to test this call. The CDR3 spans 16 residues. The germline V gene encodes CDR1 SNHLY and CDR2 FYNNEI.

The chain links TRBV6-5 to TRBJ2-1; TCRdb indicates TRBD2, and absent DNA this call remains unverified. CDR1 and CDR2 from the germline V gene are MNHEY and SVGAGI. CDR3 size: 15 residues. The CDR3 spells CASSYSGLDSGEQFF.

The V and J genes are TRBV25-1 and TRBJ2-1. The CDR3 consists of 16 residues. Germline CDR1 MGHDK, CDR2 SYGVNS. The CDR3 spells CASSETDRGSYNEQFF. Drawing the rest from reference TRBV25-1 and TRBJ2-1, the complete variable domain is EADIYQTPRYLVIGTGKKITLECSQTMGHDKMYWYQQDPGMELHLIHYSYGVNSTEKGDLSSESTVSRIRTEHFPLTLESARPSHTSQYLCASSETDRGSYNEQFFGPGTRLTVL.

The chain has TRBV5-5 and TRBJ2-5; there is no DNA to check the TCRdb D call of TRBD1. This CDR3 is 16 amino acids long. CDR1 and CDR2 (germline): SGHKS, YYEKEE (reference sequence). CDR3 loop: CASSLAIPTGDETQYF.

CDR3 region: CASSSLAGPTGEQFF. The rearrangement uses TRBV12-3 or TRBV12-4 and TRBJ2-1; the D gene TCRdb calls, TRBD2, cannot be checked with no DNA. The CDR3 length is 15 residues.

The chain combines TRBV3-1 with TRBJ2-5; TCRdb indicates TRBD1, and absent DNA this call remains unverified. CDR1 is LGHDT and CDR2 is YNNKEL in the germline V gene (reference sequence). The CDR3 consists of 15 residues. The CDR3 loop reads CAHPQGAGRQETQYF.

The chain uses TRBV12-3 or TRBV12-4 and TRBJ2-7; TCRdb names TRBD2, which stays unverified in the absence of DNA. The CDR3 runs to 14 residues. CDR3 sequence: CASSLEATGYEQYF.

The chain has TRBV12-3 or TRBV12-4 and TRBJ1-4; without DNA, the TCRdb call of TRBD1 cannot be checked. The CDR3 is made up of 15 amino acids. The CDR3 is CASRGQGTTNEKLFF.

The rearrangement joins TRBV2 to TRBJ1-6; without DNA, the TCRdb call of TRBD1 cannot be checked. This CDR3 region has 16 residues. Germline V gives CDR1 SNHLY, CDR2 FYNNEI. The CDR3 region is CASNRQGSSYNSPLHF.

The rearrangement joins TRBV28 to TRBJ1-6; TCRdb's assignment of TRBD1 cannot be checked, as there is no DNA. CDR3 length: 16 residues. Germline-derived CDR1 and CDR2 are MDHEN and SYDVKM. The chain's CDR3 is CASRDSATSYNSPLHF.

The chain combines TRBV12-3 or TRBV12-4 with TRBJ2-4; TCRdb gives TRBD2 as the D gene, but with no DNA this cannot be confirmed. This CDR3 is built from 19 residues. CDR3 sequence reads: CASSLSPSLAGGAKNIQYF.

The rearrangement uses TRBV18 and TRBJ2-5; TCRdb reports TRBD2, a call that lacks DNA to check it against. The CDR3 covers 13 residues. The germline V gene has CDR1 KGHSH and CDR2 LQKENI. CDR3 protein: CASSAGAQETQYF.

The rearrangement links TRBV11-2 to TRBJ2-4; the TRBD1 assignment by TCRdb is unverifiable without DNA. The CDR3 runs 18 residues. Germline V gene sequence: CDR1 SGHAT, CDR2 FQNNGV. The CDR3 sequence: CASSTIRQGRVPKDIQYF.

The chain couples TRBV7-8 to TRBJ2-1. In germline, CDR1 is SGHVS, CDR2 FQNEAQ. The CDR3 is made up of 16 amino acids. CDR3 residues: CASSLTGGLTPNEQFF.

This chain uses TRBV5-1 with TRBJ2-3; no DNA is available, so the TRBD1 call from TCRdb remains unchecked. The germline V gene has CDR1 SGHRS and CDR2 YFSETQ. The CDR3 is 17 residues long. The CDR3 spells CASSLAATGASTDTQYF.

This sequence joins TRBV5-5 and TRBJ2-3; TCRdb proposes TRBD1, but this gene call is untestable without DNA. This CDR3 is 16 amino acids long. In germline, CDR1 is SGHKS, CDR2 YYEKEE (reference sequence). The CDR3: CASSLVGQISTDTQYF.

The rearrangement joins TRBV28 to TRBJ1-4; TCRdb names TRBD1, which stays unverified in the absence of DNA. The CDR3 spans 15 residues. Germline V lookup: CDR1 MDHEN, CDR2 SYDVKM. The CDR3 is CASSYEGLRNEKLFF.